Listed below are T cell receptor beta chains from one sample, sequenced in a study of blood T cell repertoires in COVID-19. Here immunoSEQ multiplex PCR was the method, and the copy in TCRdb shows in-frame clones only, minus some. The sample lists around 70,000 clones; 70% to 80% were seen once. The sequencing input was peripheral blood. The origin of the receptors is a man aged 55 to 70 with active or convalescent COVID-19. CDR3s include the opening cysteine and the closing phenylalanine or tryptophan. A D gene is named only where the DNA matches it firmly. Clone size, where shown, is once, few, many, or a class for clones that have expanded.

>NA|TRBJ1-3|TRBD1|TRBV9
CASRGTGGNTIYF
TGTGCCTCTCGAGGGACAGGGGGAAACACCATATATTTT
>NA|TRBJ2-7|TRBD1|TRBV19
CASSTTGQGYEQYF
TGTGCCAGTAGTACAACGGGACAGGGGTACGAGCAGTACTTC
>NA|TRBJ1-3|TRBD1|TRBV30
CAWSVPGGRNTIYF
TGTGCCTGGAGTGTACCAGGGGGGAGAAACACCATATATTTT
>NA|TRBJ1-5|NA|TRBV10-2
CASSEEQINQPQHF
TGCGCCAGCAGTGAGGAACAGATTAATCAGCCCCAGCATTTT
>NA|TRBJ1-2|TRBD1|TRBV2
CASSGQGRYTF
TGTGCCAGCAGCGGACAGGGAAGGTACACCTTC
>NA|TRBJ1-2|NA|TRBV7-9
CASSLVWQGHGYTF
TGTGCCAGCAGCTTAGTCTGGCAGGGCCATGGCTACACCTTC
>NA|TRBJ2-7|TRBD2|TRBV7-2
CASSLETSGGVFSYEQYF
TGTGCCAGCAGCTTAGAGACTAGCGGGGGGGTCTTCTCCTACGAGCAGTACTTC
>NA|TRBJ1-2|TRBD1|TRBV24-1
CATSDPRQGEGGYTF
TGTGCCACCAGTGACCCCAGACAGGGGGAAGGTGGCTACACCTTC
>NA|TRBJ1-3|TRBD1|TRBV5-4
CASSLGQGAGNTIYF
TGTGCCAGCAGCCTGGGACAGGGCGCGGGAAACACCATATATTTT
>NA|TRBJ1-4|NA|TRBV30
CAWSPRENEKLFF
TGTGCCTGGAGTCCTAGGGAGAACGAAAAACTGTTTTTT
>NA|TRBJ2-7|TRBD2|TRBV6-5
CASRVAGTSSYEQYF
TGTGCCAGCAGGGTAGCGGGGACAAGCTCCTACGAGCAGTACTTC
>NA|TRBJ1-2|NA|TRBV10-3
CAISEMEGLDGYTF
TGTGCCATCAGTGAAATGGAGGGTCTGGATGGCTACACCTTC
>NA|TRBJ1-5|NA|TRBV7-9
CASSPGEPQPQHF
TGTGCCAGCAGCCCGGGGGAGCCGCAGCCCCAGCATTTT
>NA|TRBJ2-2|NA|TRBV11-3
CASSRRDIASTGELFF
TGTGCCAGCAGCCGTCGGGACATCGCTTCCACCGGGGAGCTGTTTTTT
>NA|TRBJ2-7|TRBD2|TRBV2
CASSQSGGKSYEQYF
TGTGCCAGCAGCCAGAGCGGGGGGAAGTCCTACGAGCAGTACTTC
>NA|TRBJ1-2|TRBD1|TRBV6-5
CASSHTGGVDGYTF
TGTGCCAGCAGCCATACAGGGGGCGTGGATGGCTACACCTTC
>NA|TRBJ1-4|NA|TRBV5-1
CASSLEQGFSEKLFF
TGCGCCAGCAGCTTGGAACAGGGATTCTCTGAAAAACTGTTTTTT
>NA|TRBJ2-2|TRBD2|TRBV7-7
CASSPWGGTGELFF
TGTGCCAGCAGCCCTTGGGGGGGCACCGGGGAGCTGTTTTTT
>NA|TRBJ2-1|NA|TRBV30
CAWLGSGNEQFF
TGTGCCTGGTTGGGATCGGGAAATGAGCAGTTCTTC
>NA|TRBJ1-2|NA|TRBV28
CASTLPTQGYGYTF
TGTGCCAGCACCCTGCCGACACAGGGATATGGCTACACCTTC
>NA|TRBJ2-7|NA|TRBV18
CASSPPNYSYEQYF
TGTGCCAGCTCACCACCGAACTACTCCTACGAGCAGTACTTC
>NA|TRBJ2-5|TRBD1|TRBV24-1
CATSDRGLRQETQYF
TGTGCCACCAGTGATAGGGGGCTACGGCAAGAGACCCAGTACTTC
>NA|TRBJ1-5|TRBD1|TRBV6-5
CASSLGQGGNQPQHF
TGTGCCAGCAGTCTCGGACAGGGAGGCAATCAGCCCCAGCATTTT
>NA|TRBJ1-2|NA|TRBV19
CASSSTDYGYTF
TGTGCCAGCTCAAGCACCGACTATGGCTACACCTTC
>NA|TRBJ1-2|TRBD1|TRBV18
CASSPGQGGGYTF
TGTGCCAGCTCACCAGGACAGGGAGGCGGCTACACCTTC
>NA|TRBJ1-1|NA|TRBV6-6
CASSTPDTAEAFF
TGTGCCAGCAGTACCCCTGACACTGCGGAAGCTTTCTTT
>NA|TRBJ2-7|NA|TRBV10-3
CAISGVSTSYEQYF
TGTGCCATCTCCGGGGTCAGTACCTCTTACGAGCAGTACTTC
>few|TRBJ1-2|NA|TRBV18
CASSPLRRTEVNYGYTF
TGTGCCAGCTCACCCCTACGTCGGACGGAGGTAAACTATGGCTACACCTTC
>NA|TRBJ2-2|NA|TRBV28
CASSLILSGELFF
TGTGCCAGCAGTTTAATCCTTTCCGGGGAGCTGTTTTTT